The 17 T cell receptor beta chains below were found in one sample sequenced in a study of blood T cell repertoires in COVID-19. Only in-frame clones appear in the TCRdb table, and some are missing; sequencing was by immunoSEQ multiplex PCR. Among about 180,000 clones listed, just under 90% were seen once. The sample was peripheral blood. Every receptor here comes from a woman aged 70-85 years with COVID-19, enrolled during active disease.

J is TRBJ2-5 and V is TRBV14; D is perhaps TRBD2 (5 bases). This CDR3 contains 15 residues. CDR1 and CDR2 from the germline V gene are SGHDN and FVKESK. The V end lost 0 bases, the J end lost 5 bases, and 13 bases lay between the germline ends. The CDR3 bases are TGTGCCAGCAGCCAAGATTTGGACTTCTTGGAGACCCAGTACTTC. Its protein product is CASSQDLDFLETQYF.

This sequence joins TRBV7-6 and TRBJ2-1; 9 nucleotides match TRBD2. V was pared by 5 bases and J by 7 bases, with 9 bases of the junction left unmatched. The germline V gene has CDR1 SGHVS and CDR2 FNYEAQ. CDR3 size: 15 residues. CDR3 sequence: CASSNSGSVANEQFF. CDR3 nucleotide sequence: TGTGCCAGCAGCAATAGCGGGAGTGTTGCAAATGAGCAGTTCTTC.

This chain uses TRBV2 with TRBJ1-2, with TRBD1 as a possible D gene (5 bases). V was shortened by 5 bases and J by 4 bases, with 11 bases between the two germline ends. CDR3 size: 13 residues. Germline CDR1 SNHLY, CDR2 FYNNEI. CDR3 in amino acids: CASSQQDVYGYTF. CDR3 DNA sequence: TGTGCCAGCAGTCAACAGGATGTCTATGGCTACACCTTC.

CDR3 nucleotide sequence: TGTGCCAGCAGTGAATACATATATGGACAGGGGCAGGAAGCTTTCTTT. It specifies CASSEYIYGQGQEAFF. The chain has TRBV6-1 and TRBJ1-1; 9 bases align to TRBD1. Germline CDR1 is MNHNS and CDR2 is SASEGT. The CDR3 consists of 16 residues. J gave up 8 bases and V 2 bases, and 12 bases lay outside the gene matches.

This clone was observed once. The rearrangement uses TRBV18 and TRBJ1-1, with a weak D call TRBD1 (6 bases). Trimming shortened V by 4 bases and J by 1 base, and 7 bases separated the two germline ends. The CDR3 is made up of 13 amino acids. CDR1 and CDR2 (germline): KGHSH, LQKENI. CDR3: CASSQGQNTEAFF. CDR3 nucleotide sequence: TGTGCCAGCTCACAGGGACAGAACACTGAAGCTTTCTTT.

The V call is TRBV6-5, the J call TRBJ2-6, with 8 bases matching TRBD1. After removal of 6 bases from V and 2 bases from J, the junction contained 3 bases not matched to a gene. CDR1 is MNHEY, CDR2 SVGAGI, per germline. The CDR3 has 15 amino acids. CDR3 sequence (DNA): TGTGCCAGCAGAAGACAGGGGCCTGGGGCCAACGTCCTGACTTTC. Its protein is CASRRQGPGANVLTF.

The CDR3: CASSQGSGGYQETQYF. The CDR3 DNA reads TGCGCCAGCAGCCAAGGCTCGGGGGGTTACCAAGAGACCCAGTACTTC. V is TRBV4-3 and J is TRBJ2-5; TRBD2 agrees at 7 bases. The CDR3 loop spans 16 amino acids. The V gene end was trimmed by 1 base and the J gene end by 0 bases; junction bases not matched to a gene: 5. Germline CDR1 and CDR2: LGHNA and YSLEER.

The chain joins TRBV6-5 to TRBJ2-1; tentatively, D is TRBD1 (6 bases). The CDR3 spans 16 residues. Trimming removed 0 bases at V and 3 bases at J, with 12 bases between. CDR1 MNHEY and CDR2 SVGAGI come from the germline V gene. This CDR3 reads CASSYSKGTYYNEQFF. The CDR3 DNA follows: TGTGCCAGCAGTTACTCGAAAGGGACATACTACAATGAGCAGTTCTTC.

This chain links TRBV10-3 with TRBJ2-1, with TRBD1 identical over 7 bases. This CDR3 has 16 amino acids. V gave up 6 bases and J gave up 3 bases; unmatched junction bases: 11. The V gene's germline CDR1 is ENHRY and CDR2 SYGVKD. The CDR3 bases are TGTGCCATCAGATACCCCTCCTCAGGGGGCTACAATGAGCAGTTCTTC. Translating gives CAIRYPSSGGYNEQFF.

This rearrangement joins TRBV7-8 to TRBJ2-3; TRBD2 aligns across 16 bases. Germline CDR1 is SGHVS and CDR2 is FQNEAQ. There are 19 residues in the CDR3. Unmatched junction bases numbered 8, after V lost 3 bases and J lost 2 bases. The CDR3 loop reads CASSLYGTSGRGYTDTQYF. The CDR3 region has the DNA TGTGCCAGCAGCTTGTACGGGACTAGCGGGAGGGGGTACACAGATACGCAGTATTTT.

In this sample, this clone turned up once. The chain links TRBV6-5 to TRBJ1-2; possibly TRBD1 for D (6 bases). The germline V gene has CDR1 MNHEY and CDR2 SVGAGI. Trimming cost V 0 bases and J 3 bases, with 8 bases left between them. The CDR3 length is 14 residues. CDR3 nucleotide sequence: TGTGCCAGCAGTTACTCATACAGGGACTATGGCTACACCTTC. Its protein product is CASSYSYRDYGYTF.

The CDR3 DNA is TGCAGCGGCGCCCTTAGCGGGAGGGCGGAAACAGATACGCAGTATTTT. It is translated as CSGALSGRAETDTQYF. This chain joins TRBV29-1 and TRBJ2-3; 11 nucleotides match TRBD2. V shed 7 bases and J 3 bases; nucleotides not matched to a gene: 12. The germline gives CDR1 SQVTM, CDR2 ANQGSEA. CDR3 length equals 16 residues.

The chain combines TRBV4-1 with TRBJ2-5, with a possible D match to TRBD1 (6 bases). Trimming removed 0 bases at V and 2 bases at J, with 10 bases between. This CDR3 region has 15 residues. The germline V gene has CDR1 MGHRA and CDR2 YSYEKL. The CDR3 protein is CASSQDRGQQETQYF. The DNA for the CDR3 is TGCGCCAGCAGCCAAGATAGGGGACAACAAGAGACCCAGTACTTC.

This chain connects TRBV3-1 (or the pseudogene TRBV3-2) to TRBJ2-7; TRBD2 aligns across 13 bases. The CDR3 is made up of 14 amino acids. V gave up 5 bases and J gave up 6 bases; unmatched junction bases: 4. Looked up from germline, CDR1 is LGHDT and CDR2 is YNNKEL (reference sequence). The CDR3 protein is CASSGLAGAPEQYF. Written as DNA, the CDR3 is TGTGCCAGCAGCGGACTAGCGGGAGCCCCCGAGCAGTACTTC.

As for this clone: An end of the junction does not agree with germline; a read error may underlie this. The chain has TRBV3-1 (or the pseudogene TRBV3-2) and TRBJ1-2; tentatively, D is TRBD1 (5 bases). CDR3 length equals 15 residues. Germline loops: CDR1 LGHDT, CDR2 YNNKEL (reference sequence). CDR3 coding DNA: TGTGCCAGCAGCCAAGAAGGGGTAGTTAACGATGGCTACACCTTC. Translation gives CASSQEGVVNDGYTF.

The chain carries TRBV30 and TRBJ1-3, with unresolved D. With 0 bases removed from V and 4 bases from J, the gap between germline ends came to 10 bases. Germline CDR1 is GTSNPN and CDR2 is SVGIG (reference sequence). The CDR3 runs to 14 residues. CDR3 residues: CAWSVSVAGNTIYF. The CDR3, as DNA: TGTGCCTGGAGTGTATCGGTAGCCGGAAACACCATATATTTT.

This clone showed up just once. The gene calls are TRBV28 and TRBJ2-5; 10 bases fit TRBD2. Germline-derived CDR1 and CDR2 are MDHEN and SYDVKM. V lost 5 bases, J lost 2 bases, and 8 bases stayed unmatched. CDR3 size: 16 residues. Here the CDR3 reads CASSHGLAEGQETQYF. In nucleotides, the CDR3 is TGTGCCAGCAGTCACGGACTAGCGGAAGGACAAGAGACCCAGTACTTC. The full variable domain, its missing parts supplied by reference TRBV28 and TRBJ2-5, is DVKVTQSSRYLVKRTGEKVFLECVQDMDHENMFWYRQDPGLGLRLIYFSYDVKMKEKGDIPEGYSVSREKKERFSLILESASTNQTSMYLCASSHGLAEGQETQYFGPGTRLLVL.